This record covers a single T cell receptor beta chain. Its antigen has not been determined. Qualities for individual bases were not recorded, and no much larger clone is one base off. The source of the sample is a study of vaccination and CD4 T cells after COVID-19 (dated by TCRdb to about 2022). About the full investigation: Convalescent patients had a positive SARS-CoV-2 result on nasal swab PCR, and of these patients, 8 or 9 had mild disease and one had severe disease. The convalescent cohort comprised six males and four females, including two Hispanic individuals, seven Caucasians, two Asians and one multiracial person. Participants received two doses of either the Pfizer-BioNTech BNT162b2 vaccine (n=8) or the Moderna mRNA-1273 vaccine (n=2). Post-COVID blood samples from convalescent patients were collected a median of approximately 93 days after diagnosis, with a range of 35 to 161 days. Post-vaccine blood samples were collected a median of about 72 days after the second vaccine dose, ranging from roughly 13 to 250 days. Overlapping spike peptide pools from SARS-CoV-2 and from the common cold coronaviruses HCoV-NL63, HCoV-OC43 and HCoV-229E were used as culture stimuli. Control cultures received a CEFX viral epitope pool as the positive control, an HIV-1 Nef peptide pool as the negative control, or no peptide. The spike-specific CD4+ TCR repertoire was compared before and after mRNA vaccination in approximately ten COVID-19 convalescent patients and a few infection-naive healthy vaccine recipients.

CDR1 and CDR2 were assigned from the germline V gene as SGHNT and YENEEA. V gives up 5 bases and J gives up 0 bases, and the segment between their germline ends measures 15 bases. CDR3 length: 16 amino acids, cysteine to phenylalanine. Only the CDR3 DNA is retained, 48 bases long and in frame from the first base. Summary of the overall study and its limitations: In convalescent patients, a median around 83% of post-vaccine SARS-CoV-2-reactive clones were detected only after vaccination, and vaccine-specific priming was suggested by this finding. The median number of SARS-CoV-2-reactive clonotypes rose from around 22 after infection to around 40 after vaccination, but the change was not significant. Only a relatively small number of convalescent patients were included in the study, and early timepoints following natural infection were not analyzed. Nearly all vaccine-specific clones in convalescent patients (304 of 307) were mono-reactive for SARS-CoV-2 spike rather than cross-reactive with common cold coronaviruses.

Read against the paper, the sample's treatment or condition label means: roughly 11-day PBMC culture with coronavirus spike peptide pools or control peptides (ViraFEST assay). The ViraFEST assay was used in the study, in which antigen-specific T cells were expanded with peptide pools and expanded clonotypes were subsequently identified by TCR sequencing. The convalescent patients' positive SARS-CoV-2 PCR tests were from March to December 2020, which was before the Alpha, Beta and Delta variants emerged in the United States. Each well held around 2.1 million PBMCs cultured with 10 ug/ml peptide pools in IMDM containing 5% human AB serum and roughly 9.3 IU/ml IL-2. Half of the culture medium was replaced with fresh IL-2-containing medium on days 3 and 7. After 9 to 10 days of culture, CD4+ T cells were isolated by negative selection using the EasySep CD4+ T cell isolation kit. Ficoll-Paque Plus gradient centrifugation was used to isolate PBMCs from whole blood, and the isolated PBMCs were then either used fresh or cryopreserved at -140C. Culture conditions were generally each tested in triplicate wells.

Library preparation used PCR. At the Johns Hopkins FTIC core, DNA from the cultured CD4+ T cells underwent TCR sequencing with the Oncomine TCR Beta short-read assay. The QIAamp micro DNA kit was used to extract genomic DNA from the cultured CD4+ T cells. Oncomine TCR Beta libraries made from cultured CD4+ T cells were pooled using unique dual indexes and sequenced on an Illumina iSeq 100. The authors' analysis ran thus. Non-productive sequences were removed, and CDR3s not starting with C, not ending with F or W, or shorter than 7 amino acids were discarded. The MANAFEST web application was used to identify antigen-specific clonotypes by comparing peptide-stimulated wells against reference wells and other culture wells. Positive clones required FDR below 0.05, an odds ratio above 5, and productive frequency above 0.1% in at least two of three replicate wells. A clonotype counted as cross-reactive if it showed significant expansion both in the SARS-CoV-2 spike wells and in at least one common cold coronavirus spike condition. Using R version 3.6.1, CDR3 homology was evaluated through Levenshtein distances (stringdist) along with unrooted phylogenetic trees (ape). TCRdb itself trimmed the public reads at Q25 with fastp, ran MiXCR and retained productive beta chains. When rows share a CDR3 protein, they turn into one entry using the most common DNA and genes. In this record, the V and J calls reflect TCRdb's handling and not the investigators' own analysis. The sample table shows more than 12,000 distinct CDR3 sequences, and around 30% are seen once. The biggest ten clones account for 15% to 20% of the sample.

The source is a human donor with COVID-19. This sequence uses TRBV11-3 and TRBJ2-3, with no reliable assignment of the D segment. Sequencing used cultured CD4+ T cells from blood. The CDR3 here reads CASSHRRKTSTDTQYF. The bases read TGTGCCAGCAGCCACCGCAGGAAAACTAGCACAGATACGCAGTATTTT.